This TCR beta chain was observed in a study of blood T cell repertoires in COVID-19. At the level of the study: The United States, Italy and Spain were the sources of the acute and convalescent COVID-19 samples. The analysed material was cDNA or gDNA that came from T cells, B-cell-depleted T cells, or PBMCs.

The ends lost 7 bases at V and 3 bases at J; junction bases unmatched: 8. Looked up from germline, CDR1 is LNHDA and CDR2 is SQIVND (reference sequence). The CDR3 is 15 residues long. Original data processing: Cell counts per sample came from amplifying reference gene primers. TCRdb's table, derived via immunoSEQ multiplex PCR, lists solely in-frame clones and lacks some. V and J calls and clone size follow that table, whereas D and trimming were derived from the DNA. Among tens of thousands of clones listed, roughly 83% were seen once. This clone was observed a single time. The receptor was derived from a human donor in a cohort sampled during active COVID-19. Source material: peripheral blood. The chain has TRBV19 and TRBJ1-1, with TRBD1 identical over 10 bases. The DNA of the CDR3 is TGTGCCAGTACTCGGACAGGGGGATCGGACACTGAAGCTTTCTTT. Residues: CASTRTGGSDTEAFF.